Below are 27 T cell receptor beta chains sequenced from a single sample in a study of T cell changes during pregnancy in multiple sclerosis. TCRdb's copy holds only in-frame clones and misses some; the assay was immunoSEQ multiplex PCR. This table has under 110,000 clones, less than 95% appearing once. Sequenced here: peripheral blood, sampled after pregnancy. The source of these receptors is a female donor with multiple sclerosis, enrolled in a pregnancy study.

The J gene is TRBJ2-1, the V gene TRBV14, with 8 bases fitting TRBD2. The germline V gene encodes CDR1 SGHDN and CDR2 FVKESK. The CDR3 is 16 residues long. V shed 4 bases, J shed 7 bases, and the junction held 12 bases outside the gene matches. In DNA, the CDR3 is TGTGCCAGCAGCCCCCAGCGGGAGCCTCCGGAGAATGAGCAGTTCTTC. Translated, it gives CASSPQREPPENEQFF. Combining the CDR3 with reference TRBV14 and TRBJ2-1 gives the whole variable domain EAGVTQFPSHSVIEKGQTVTLRCDPISGHDNLYWYRRVMGKEIKFLLHFVKESKQDESGMPNNRFLAERTGGTYSTLKVQPAELEDSGVYFCASSPQREPPENEQFFGPGTRLTVL.

The rearrangement uses TRBV27 and TRBJ2-7; possibly TRBD1 for D (6 bases). CDR1 is MNHEY and CDR2 is SMNVEV in the germline V gene (reference sequence). V was pared by 2 bases and J by 5 bases, with 7 bases between. The CDR3 has 12 amino acids. The CDR3 loop is CASSLTGHEQYF. The CDR3 DNA follows: TGTGCCAGCAGTTTAACAGGGCACGAGCAGTACTTC.

This chain uses TRBV15 with TRBJ1-5; 8 nucleotides align to TRBD1. Germline CDR1 is LNHNV and CDR2 is YYDKDF (reference sequence). Germline trimming cut 1 base from V and 7 bases from J; bases unmatched to any gene: 6. This CDR3 comprises 15 residues. CDR3 coding DNA: TGTGCCACCAGCAGAGTTGGACAGGGTGTCCAGCCCCAGCATTTT. As protein: CATSRVGQGVQPQHF.

The sample holds one count of this clone. V and J are TRBV7-2 and TRBJ2-7; 11 bases line up with TRBD2. The CDR3 loop spans 16 amino acids. J gave up 2 bases and V 5 bases, and 8 bases lay outside the gene matches. The V gene's germline CDR1 is SGHTA and CDR2 FQGNSA. The CDR3, as DNA: TGTGCCAGCAGCCCACTCTCTAGCGGGGGGACCTACGAGCAGTACTTC. Translation gives CASSPLSSGGTYEQYF.

The chain recombines TRBV27 with TRBJ2-1, with 8 bases aligning to TRBD1. The length of the CDR3 is 16 residues. With V trimmed by 2 bases and J by 4 bases, 7 bases remained unmatched. Germline lookup yields CDR1 MNHEY and CDR2 SMNVEV (reference sequence). CDR3 in amino acids: CASSLNQGAVYNEQFF. The CDR3, as DNA: TGTGCCAGCAGTTTAAACCAGGGGGCCGTTTACAATGAGCAGTTCTTC.

The chain has TRBV6-6 and TRBJ2-7, with D unresolved. V gave up 0 bases and J gave up 3 bases, with 6 bases separating them. In germline, CDR1 is MNHNY, CDR2 SVGAGI (reference sequence). The CDR3 length is 13 residues. Here the CDR3 DNA reads TGTGCCAGCAGTTACTCGGCAGACTACGAGCAGTACTTC. Translation gives CASSYSADYEQYF.

J is TRBJ1-1 and V is TRBV15; 7 bases align to TRBD1. V gave up 4 bases and J gave up 4 bases; unmatched junction bases: 9. CDR1 and CDR2 (germline): LNHNV, YYDKDF (reference sequence). The CDR3 sequence is 15 residues long. In DNA form, the CDR3 reads TGTGCCACCAGCATCCCCAAAGGGGGCGGCACTGAAGCTTTCTTT. Protein: CATSIPKGGGTEAFF.

The CDR3 spells CASSLRPGSGSYEQYF. CDR3 DNA: TGTGCCAGCAGCTTACGCCCGGGGTCGGGGAGCTACGAGCAGTACTTC. The rearrangement uses TRBV7-9 and TRBJ2-7, with D perhaps TRBD2 (5 bases). V dropped 2 bases and J dropped 3 bases, with 17 bases sitting between them. The CDR3 has 16 amino acids. Germline V gene lookup returns CDR1 SEHNR and CDR2 FQNEAQ (reference sequence).

The rearrangement links TRBV28 to TRBJ1-5; D is perhaps TRBD1 (6 bases). Germline CDR1 and CDR2: MDHEN and SYDVKM. Deletions cut 7 bases from V and 4 bases from J, with 17 bases between. The CDR3 sequence is 15 residues long. The CDR3 DNA is TGTGCCAGCAAAGGGTTCTGGCAGGGGAATCAGCCCCAGCATTTT. It translates to CASKGFWQGNQPQHF.

The chain couples TRBV5-6 to TRBJ1-3; D is unclear. The germline gives CDR1 SGHDT, CDR2 YYEEEE. V lost 1 base and J lost 3, with 5 bases in between. The CDR3 covers 13 residues. This chain's CDR3 is CASSLYGGNTIYF. The CDR3 bases are TGTGCCAGCAGCTTGTACGGTGGAAACACCATATATTTT.

The gene calls are TRBV6-5 and TRBJ2-5; the match to TRBD1 covers 7 bases. Looked up from germline, CDR1 is MNHEY and CDR2 is SVGAGI. The CDR3 totals 13 residues. V shed 6 bases, J shed 5 bases, and the junction held 6 bases outside the gene matches. CDR3 region: CASSNRGRETQYF. CDR3 in DNA: TGTGCCAGCAGCAACAGGGGTAGGGAGACCCAGTACTTC.

This clone was found a few times. The rearrangement links TRBV6-6 to TRBJ2-1; a possible D gene is TRBD2 (6 bases). CDR3 length: 13 residues. Trimming removed 7 bases from V and 6 bases from J, with 13 bases in between. Germline V gene data show CDR1 as MNHNY and CDR2 as SVGAGI (reference sequence). Here the CDR3 reads CASTPEGLNEQFF. CDR3 coding DNA: TGTGCCAGCACCCCGGAGGGCCTCAATGAGCAGTTCTTC.

V gene TRBV30 combines with J gene TRBJ1-2; the D gene is possibly TRBD1 (6 bases). CDR3 size: 16 residues. Germline CDR1 is GTSNPN and CDR2 is SVGIG (reference sequence). Between the trimmed V and J ends, which lost 0 bases and 1 base, there was a span of 15 bases. The CDR3 here is CAWSVRPGVFNYGYTF. DNA of the CDR3: TGTGCCTGGAGTGTAAGGCCAGGGGTTTTTAACTATGGCTACACCTTC. Using reference TRBV30 and TRBJ1-2 for the parts outside the CDR3, the full variable domain is SQTIHQWPATLVQPVGSPLSLECTVEGTSNPNLYWYRQAAGRGLQLLFYSVGIGQISSEVPQNLSASRPQDRQFILSSKKLLLSDSGFYLCAWSVRPGVFNYGYTFGSGTRLTVV.

Note on this clone: An end of the junction differs from the germline gene, which may be a read error. V and J are TRBV6-1 and TRBJ1-1; 12 nucleotides line up with TRBD1. CDR3 length: 18 residues. CDR1 and CDR2 (germline): MNHNS, SASEGT. The CDR3 DNA reads as TGTGCCAGCAATGAATTGGGGACAGGGGGCTTTATGAACACTGAAGCTTTCTTT. This gives the protein CASNELGTGGFMNTEAFF.

The chain carries TRBV27 and TRBJ1-2; 7 nucleotides align to TRBD1. From germline, CDR1 is MNHEY and CDR2 SMNVEV (reference sequence). The trim removed 2 bases at V and 4 bases at J, leaving 7 bases unmatched. CDR3 length equals 15 residues. CDR3 loop: CASSLQQGGGYGYTF. The DNA for the CDR3 is TGTGCCAGCAGTTTACAGCAGGGGGGTGGCTATGGCTACACCTTC.

A word on this clone: One junction end does not reproduce the germline sequence, and a read error may be involved. The gene calls are TRBV18 and TRBJ2-2; D gene ambiguous. CDR1 and CDR2 (germline): KGHSH, LQKENI. The CDR3 runs 12 residues. In DNA, the CDR3 is TGTGCCAGCTCACCGGCCACCAGGGAGCTGTTTTTT. Its protein is CASSPATRELFF.

V usage is TRBV19 and J usage is TRBJ2-7; 7 bases map to TRBD1. The germline V gene encodes CDR1 LNHDA and CDR2 SQIVND (reference sequence). Losses at the gene ends were 3 bases for V and 2 bases for J; bases not matched to a gene: 4. The CDR3 has 14 residues. CDR3: CASSIIQGAYEQYF. As DNA, the CDR3 is TGTGCCAGTAGTATCATCCAGGGGGCCTACGAGCAGTACTTC.

This chain uses TRBV5-1 with TRBJ2-7; 7 positions match TRBD2. There are 13 residues in the CDR3. V was clipped by 5 bases and J by 3 bases; unmatched bases: 5. CDR1 is SGHRS, CDR2 YFSETQ, per germline. The CDR3 reads CASRTGTNYEQYF. CDR3 sequence (DNA): TGCGCCAGCAGAACCGGGACTAACTACGAGCAGTACTTC.

The chain links TRBV5-1 to TRBJ1-2; 7 bases are shared with TRBD1. CDR1 is SGHRS, CDR2 YFSETQ, per germline. The ends lost 4 bases at V and 8 bases at J; junction bases unmatched: 8. The CDR3 loop spans 13 amino acids. This CDR3 reads CASSRDRAGGYTF. CDR3 coding DNA: TGCGCCAGCAGCCGAGACAGGGCGGGGGGCTACACCTTC.

V gene TRBV5-5 combines with J gene TRBJ2-7, with TRBD2 identical over 8 bases. CDR3 length: 15 residues. The germline CDR1 and CDR2 sequences are SGHKS and YYEKEE (reference sequence). V dropped 0 bases and J dropped 2; count of bases not matched to a gene: 4. This CDR3 is CASSLEAGGPYEQYF. CDR3 coding DNA: TGTGCCAGCAGCTTGGAGGCGGGGGGCCCCTACGAGCAGTACTTC.

This clone came up a few times. The V gene is TRBV9, the J gene TRBJ2-2, with D possibly TRBD2 on 5 matching bases. Germline CDR1 SGDLS, CDR2 YYNGEE. With 3 bases removed from V and 5 bases from J, the gap between germline ends came to 23 bases. The CDR3 is made up of 18 amino acids. In nucleotides, the CDR3 is TGTGCCAGCAGCGGGGGTCCGGGATCCTCGGTCGGGACCGGGGAGCTGTTTTTT. This encodes CASSGGPGSSVGTGELFF.

The CDR3 loop is CASSYVAGNEQFF. The CDR3 coding sequence is TGTGCCAGCAGTTACGTGGCGGGTAATGAGCAGTTCTTC. The V gene is TRBV6-6, the J gene TRBJ2-1; the D gene is possibly TRBD2 (5 bases). CDR1 MNHNY and CDR2 SVGAGI come from the germline V gene (reference sequence). CDR3 length equals 13 residues. Trimming took off 2 bases at V and 7 bases at J, with 9 bases between the two ends.

This clone was found once. This CDR3 is CASSITGGRGNQPQHF. In nucleotides, the CDR3 is TGTGCCAGTAGTATAACAGGGGGCAGGGGCAATCAGCCCCAGCATTTT. The chain has TRBV19 and TRBJ1-5; TRBD1 matches 9 bases. Germline V lookup: CDR1 LNHDA, CDR2 SQIVND (reference sequence). Trimming removed 2 bases from V and 2 bases from J; junction bases left unmatched: 4. The CDR3 is 16 residues long.

The V and J genes are TRBV6-6 and TRBJ1-1, with D possibly being TRBD1 (5 bases). Per germline, CDR1 MNHNY and CDR2 SVGAGI (reference sequence). The V gene lost 2 bases and the J gene lost 4 bases, with 14 bases spanning the gap. The CDR3 consists of 15 residues. CDR3 residues: CASSYLPREGTEAFF. The DNA of the CDR3 is TGTGCCAGCAGTTACCTTCCCAGGGAAGGCACTGAAGCTTTCTTT.

The chain has TRBV30 and TRBJ2-3; 13 bases line up with TRBD2. Losses at the gene ends were 6 bases for V and 5 bases for J; bases not matched to a gene: 5. In germline, CDR1 is GTSNPN, CDR2 SVGIG (reference sequence). The CDR3 has 14 amino acids. The CDR3 DNA follows: TGTGCCTGTACTAGCGGGAGGGGGGGAGATACGCAGTATTTT. This translates into CACTSGRGGDTQYF.

The chain is built from TRBV6-6 and TRBJ1-2, with 7 bases identical to TRBD1. Germline assignment: CDR1 MNHNY and CDR2 SVGAGI (reference sequence). This CDR3 comprises 15 residues. V was clipped by 5 bases and J by 4 bases; unmatched bases: 10. CDR3 protein: CASSRQGDSSYGYTF. In DNA form, the CDR3 reads TGTGCCAGCAGTCGACAGGGTGACAGTAGCTATGGCTACACCTTC.

This chain joins TRBV6-5 and TRBJ2-5; D unclear. Germline CDR1 and CDR2: MNHEY and SVGAGI. The CDR3 has 15 residues. The ends were cut back, 3 bases at V and 4 bases at J, with 15 bases in the middle. The CDR3 nucleotides are TGTGCCAGCAGTTATTCGGTCCCCACTGGAGAGACCCAGTACTTC. Translated: CASSYSVPTGETQYF.